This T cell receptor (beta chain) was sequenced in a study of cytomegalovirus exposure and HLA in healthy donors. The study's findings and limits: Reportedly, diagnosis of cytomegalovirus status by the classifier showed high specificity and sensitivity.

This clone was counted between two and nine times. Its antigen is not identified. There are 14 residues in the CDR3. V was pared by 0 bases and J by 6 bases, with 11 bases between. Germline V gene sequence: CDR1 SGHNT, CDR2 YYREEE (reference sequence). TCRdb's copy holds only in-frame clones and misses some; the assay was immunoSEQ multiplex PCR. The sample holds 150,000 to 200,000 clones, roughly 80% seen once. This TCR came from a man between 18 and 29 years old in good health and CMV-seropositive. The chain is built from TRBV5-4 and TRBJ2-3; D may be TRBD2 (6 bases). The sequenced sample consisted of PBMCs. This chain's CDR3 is CASSLVGGGDTQYF. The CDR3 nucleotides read TGTGCCAGCAGCTTGGTCGGAGGAGGGGATACGCAGTATTTT.